The 8 T cell receptor beta chains in this list originate from one sample, sequenced in a study of T-cell reconstitution after alpha-beta-depleted transplantation in children. Unique molecular identifiers tagged the TCRbeta library. TCRdb reprocessed the PCR reads with MiXCR, giving one entry per CDR3 protein. The sample lists approximately 300,000 distinct CDR3 sequences; around 9.1% were seen once. The sequences come from PBMCs, collected before TCRalphabeta/CD19-depleted stem cell transplant. Source of these receptors: a boy under three years old with acute myeloid leukemia, due to receive a stem cell transplant.

This clonotype was found many times. The V call is TRBV12-3 or TRBV12-4, the J call TRBJ1-4; 8 positions agree with TRBD1. V was clipped by 2 bases and J by 2 bases; unmatched bases: 4. There are 16 residues in the CDR3. DNA for the CDR3: TGTGCCAGCAGTTTACAGGGGGCGCTGACTAATGAAAAACTGTTTTTT. This translates into CASSLQGALTNEKLFF.

There are many counts of this clonotype. The genes are TRBV11-2 and TRBJ1-4; no reliable D call. This CDR3 comprises 14 residues. Trimming shortened V by 4 bases and J by 3 bases, and 9 bases separated the two germline ends. In germline, CDR1 is SGHAT, CDR2 FQNNGV. The CDR3 DNA reads as TGTGCCAGCAGCTATGGCCCCCCTAATGAAAAACTGTTTTTT. Its protein product is CASSYGPPNEKLFF.

Ten or more counts support this clonotype. J is TRBJ1-5 and V is TRBV19; a weak D match, TRBD1 (6 bases). CDR3 length equals 16 residues. V lost 3 bases, J lost 2 bases, and 14 bases lay in between. The V gene's germline CDR1 is LNHDA and CDR2 SQIVND (reference sequence). The CDR3 region is CASSIRTTGRNQPQHF. The CDR3, as DNA: TGTGCCAGTAGTATCCGAACGACAGGCCGCAATCAGCCCCAGCATTTT.

V gene TRBV4-2 combines with J gene TRBJ2-3; D remains ambiguous. This CDR3 contains 15 residues. Germline values: CDR1 LGHNA, CDR2 YNFKEQ. The ends were cut back, 4 bases at V and 1 base at J, with 12 bases in the middle. In nucleotides, the CDR3 is TGTGCCAGCAGCCCTTTTAGTAGTGGCACAGATACGCAGTATTTT. It yields the protein CASSPFSSGTDTQYF.

This clonotype has a count of ten or more. V and J are TRBV7-9 and TRBJ2-7; 11 bases map to TRBD1. The junction had 6 bases not matched to a gene; V was cut back by 4 bases and J by 7 bases. There are 14 residues in the CDR3. CDR1 and CDR2 (germline): SEHNR, FQNEAQ (reference sequence). The CDR3 DNA reads as TGTGCCAGCAGCTCGGACAGGGGGCTTCGAGAGCAGTACTTC. Protein sequence: CASSSDRGLREQYF.

This clonotype was observed many times. The chain recombines TRBV11-2 with TRBJ2-3; 12 bases match TRBD2. V was clipped by 5 bases and J by 3 bases; unmatched bases: 6. Germline values: CDR1 SGHAT, CDR2 FQNNGV. The length of the CDR3 is 16 residues. The DNA of the CDR3 is TGTGCCAGCAGCCGCAGACTAGCGGGGGCTACAGATACGCAGTATTTT. Translating it yields CASSRRLAGATDTQYF.

Worth noting for this clonotype: This may come from a read error, since a much larger clone is one base off. The rearrangement links TRBV24-1 to TRBJ2-5; 8 nucleotides line up with TRBD2. From germline, CDR1 is KGHDR and CDR2 SFDVKD. This CDR3 has 16 amino acids. The CDR3 protein is CASSGWEGAGEETQYF. CDR3 DNA sequence: TGTGCCTCCAGTGGCTGGGAGGGAGCGGGAGAAGAGACCCAGTACTTC.

This clonotype was observed a few times. The rearrangement uses TRBV19 and TRBJ2-1; 7 bases agree with TRBD1. The CDR3 is made up of 13 amino acids. Germline values: CDR1 LNHDA, CDR2 SQIVND (reference sequence). J lost 7 bases, V lost 0 bases, and 0 bases had no gene match. Here the CDR3 DNA reads TGTGCCAGTAGTATAGAACAGGGGAATGAGCAGTTCTTC. Its protein is CASSIEQGNEQFF.